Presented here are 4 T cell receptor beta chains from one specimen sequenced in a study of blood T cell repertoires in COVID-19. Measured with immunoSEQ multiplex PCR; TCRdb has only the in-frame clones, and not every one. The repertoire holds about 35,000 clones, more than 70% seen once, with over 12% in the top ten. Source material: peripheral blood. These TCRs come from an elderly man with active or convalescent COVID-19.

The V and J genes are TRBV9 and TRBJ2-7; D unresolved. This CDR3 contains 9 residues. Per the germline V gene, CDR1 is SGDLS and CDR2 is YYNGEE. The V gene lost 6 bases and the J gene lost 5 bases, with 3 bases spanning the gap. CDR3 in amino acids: CASTDEQYF. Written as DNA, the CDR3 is TGTGCCAGCACCGACGAGCAGTACTTC.

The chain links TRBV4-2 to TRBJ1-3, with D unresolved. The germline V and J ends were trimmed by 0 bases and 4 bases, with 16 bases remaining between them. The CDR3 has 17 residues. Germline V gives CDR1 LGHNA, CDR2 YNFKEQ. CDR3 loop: CASSQERLTSEGNTIYF. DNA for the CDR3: TGTGCCAGCAGCCAAGAGAGGCTCACTTCCGAAGGAAACACCATATATTTT.

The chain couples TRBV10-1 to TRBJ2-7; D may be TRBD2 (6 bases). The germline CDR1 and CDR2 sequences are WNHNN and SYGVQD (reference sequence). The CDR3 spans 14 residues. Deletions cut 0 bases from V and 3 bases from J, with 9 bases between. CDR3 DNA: TGCGCCAGCAGTGAGTCGCCTAGCGTCTACGAGCAGTACTTC. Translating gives CASSESPSVYEQYF.

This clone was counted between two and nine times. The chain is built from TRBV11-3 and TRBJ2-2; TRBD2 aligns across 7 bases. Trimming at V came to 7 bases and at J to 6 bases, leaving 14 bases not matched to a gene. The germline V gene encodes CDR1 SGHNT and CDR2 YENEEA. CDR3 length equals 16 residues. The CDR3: CASIKGVGGSAGELFF. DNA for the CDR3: TGTGCCAGCATCAAAGGAGTCGGCGGGAGCGCCGGGGAGCTGTTTTTT.